Listed here is a single T cell receptor (beta chain). Libraries were prepared by immunoSEQ multiplex PCR; TCRdb keeps only in-frame clonotypes and omits some of them. The sample lists approximately 100,000 clones, around 80% occurring once. The data derive from a study of control samples from healthy donors and cancer patients. The CDR3 is 16 amino acids. The ends lost 3 bases at V and 4 bases at J; junction bases unmatched: 8. This sequence originates from a man aged 60 to 69 in good health. Material: blood. This rearrangement joins TRBV23-1 to TRBJ2-1, with 8 bases lining up with TRBD2. TRBV23-1 is an ORF; its function is uncertain. The CDR3 nucleotides are TGCGCCAGCAGTCAGTACGTAGCGGGGCAGTACAATGAGCAGTTCTTC. Protein product: CASSQYVAGQYNEQFF.